This TCR beta chain was found in a study of blood T cells in healthy people across ages. Alongside a J-beta primer mix, a sample-barcoded 5' primer served in a second PCR lasting roughly 7 to 11 cycles. Every cDNA molecule bore a tag from a template-switch adaptor containing 12 random nucleotides. Each single sample gave us at least 3 million CDR3-containing paired-end reads. MiXCR was run by TCRdb on the 5' RACE reads, yielding one entry per CDR3 protein. The sample has about 630,000 distinct CDR3 sequences; around 21% are singletons. CDR1 PRHDT and CDR2 FYEKMQ come from the germline V gene (reference sequence). The CDR3 covers 17 residues. The V and J ends lost 0 bases and 2 bases, in that order; junction bases with no gene match: 5. Samples each yielded at least 5.5 micrograms of total RNA.

The sequence derives from a man between 70 and 80 years old in good health. The rearrangement links TRBV13 to TRBJ2-3, with TRBD1 identical over 10 bases. Sequenced input: blood. The CDR3 DNA sequence: TGTGCCAGCAGCTTAGGCGCGGGACAGGGGTCCACAGATACGCAGTATTTT. Protein product: CASSLGAGQGSTDTQYF.